This TCR beta chain was captured by sequencing in a study of blood T cell repertoires in COVID-19. The data were produced by immunoSEQ multiplex PCR, yet TCRdb's version contains in-frame clones alone and is incomplete. The profile shows 85,000 to 130,000 clones, roughly 88% of them singletons. The germline V and J ends were trimmed by 5 bases and 1 base, with 15 bases remaining between them. The CDR3 contains 15 residues. The germline CDR1 and CDR2 sequences are PRHDT and FYEKMQ (reference sequence). The sequence derives from a woman aged 60-75 years with acute or convalescent COVID-19. What was sequenced was peripheral blood. The V and J genes are TRBV13 and TRBJ2-7, with D maybe TRBD1 (6 bases). This CDR3 reads CASSRRTALSYEQYF. The CDR3, as DNA: TGTGCCAGCAGCCGACGGACAGCTCTATCCTACGAGCAGTACTTC.